A single sample is the source of the 26 T cell receptor beta chains below, sequenced in a study of identifying expanded T cells in peripheral blood. This table comes from immunoSEQ multiplex PCR, and its TCRdb copy is limited to in-frame clones, with some not included. The sample has about 130,000 clones; 86% are singletons. What was sequenced was blood. The source of these receptors is a person aged 18 to 75 in good health.

The chain joins TRBV2 to TRBJ1-4; D remains unclear. CDR3 length: 13 residues. Trimming pared 8 bases from V and 5 bases from J, leaving 12 bases between. Germline-derived CDR1 and CDR2 are SNHLY and FYNNEI. CDR3 bases: TGTGCCAGCGGGTCTTCACCCAATGAAAAACTGTTTTTT. Protein product: CASGSSPNEKLFF.

This clone occurred a few times. The chain carries TRBV5-1 and TRBJ1-2, with D tentatively TRBD1 (5 bases). Germline loops: CDR1 SGHRS, CDR2 YFSETQ. This CDR3 has 14 amino acids. V lost 0 bases to trimming and J lost 8 bases, with 14 bases between them. The CDR3 DNA follows: TGCGCCAGCAGCTTGGTGGCTGGGGGAGAGGGCTACACCTTC. Protein: CASSLVAGGEGYTF.

V and J are TRBV2 and TRBJ2-3; D gene unclear. Trimming cost V 6 bases and J 2 bases, with 3 bases left between them. CDR3 length: 11 amino acids. Germline V CDR1 and CDR2: SNHLY, FYNNEI. CDR3 nucleotides: TGTGCCAGCAGGAACACAGATACGCAGTATTTT. Protein sequence: CASRNTDTQYF.

The V and J genes are TRBV27 and TRBJ2-5; D not certain. The germline gives CDR1 MNHEY, CDR2 SMNVEV (reference sequence). The CDR3 is 13 amino acids. V lost 8 bases and J lost 2, with 12 bases in between. The DNA of the CDR3 is TGTGCCAGCGCTGTATTGGTGCAAGAGACCCAGTACTTC. It yields the protein CASAVLVQETQYF.

The rearrangement uses TRBV14 and TRBJ1-2; D is perhaps TRBD1 (5 bases). V was shortened by 2 bases and J by 4 bases, with 11 bases between the two germline ends. This CDR3 spans 14 amino acids. The germline gives CDR1 SGHDN, CDR2 FVKESK. The CDR3 is CASSQSSGGYGYTF. CDR3 bases: TGTGCCAGCAGCCAAAGTTCTGGGGGCTATGGCTACACCTTC.

The chain carries TRBV6-5 and TRBJ1-5; 8 bases match TRBD1. The V gene end was trimmed by 5 bases and the J gene end by 6 bases; junction bases not matched to a gene: 9. CDR3 length: 15 residues. Germline CDR1 MNHEY, CDR2 SVGAGI. CDR3 bases: TGTGCCAGCAGTGCGTCCCGGGACAGGTTTCAGCCCCAGCATTTT. Its translation is CASSASRDRFQPQHF.

The chain has TRBV11-2 and TRBJ1-2; D call uncertain. This CDR3 has 12 amino acids. V was cut by 3 bases and J by 2 bases, with 4 bases left in between. Germline values: CDR1 SGHAT, CDR2 FQNNGV. CDR3 region: CASSLRNYGYTF. The CDR3 region has the DNA TGTGCCAGCAGCTTGAGGAACTATGGCTACACCTTC.

CDR3: CASTEPLGGRVNEQFF. The CDR3 bases are TGTGCCAGCACCGAACCATTGGGCGGGAGAGTAAATGAGCAGTTCTTC. The chain combines TRBV28 with TRBJ2-1; 7 nucleotides match TRBD2. Trimming at V came to 7 bases and at J to 7 bases, leaving 16 bases not matched to a gene. Germline CDR1 is MDHEN and CDR2 is SYDVKM. This CDR3 spans 16 amino acids. The whole variable domain, remainder taken from reference TRBV28 and TRBJ2-1, is DVKVTQSSRYLVKRTGEKVFLECVQDMDHENMFWYRQDPGLGLRLIYFSYDVKMKEKGDIPEGYSVSREKKERFSLILESASTNQTSMYLCASTEPLGGRVNEQFFGPGTRLTVL.

This clone appeared once. The chain employs TRBV11-2 and TRBJ2-2; D gene ambiguous. Trimming left V 6 bases short and J 3 bases short, with 17 bases between. The CDR3 spans 16 residues. From germline, CDR1 is SGHAT and CDR2 FQNNGV. The CDR3 sequence is CASSRTIQTDTGELFF. The CDR3 bases are TGTGCCAGCAGTCGAACGATCCAGACGGACACCGGGGAGCTGTTTTTT.

The genes are TRBV19 and TRBJ1-1; tentatively, D is TRBD1 (5 bases). The CDR3 consists of 16 residues. Trimming stripped 7 bases from V and 2 bases from J, with 20 bases between. Germline V gene data show CDR1 as LNHDA and CDR2 as SQIVND (reference sequence). CDR3 sequence: CASISSAGTKNTEAFF. The CDR3 DNA sequence: TGTGCCAGTATCTCATCGGCAGGGACGAAAAACACTGAAGCTTTCTTT.

The rearrangement links TRBV7-2 to TRBJ1-2, with unresolved D. V lost 3 bases, J lost 2 bases, and 7 bases lay in between. The CDR3 extends over 13 amino acids. In germline, CDR1 is SGHTA, CDR2 FQGNSA. CDR3 nucleotides: TGTGCCAGCAGCTTGGACGGGAACTATGGCTACACCTTC. This translates into CASSLDGNYGYTF. Based on the CDR3 plus reference TRBV7-2 and TRBJ1-2, the full variable domain is GAGVSQSPSNKVTEKGKDVELRCDPISGHTALYWYRQSLGQGLEFLIYFQGNSAPDKSGLPSDRFSAERTGGSVSTLTIQRTQQEDSAVYLCASSLDGNYGYTFGSGTRLTVV.

The rearrangement joins TRBV11-2 to TRBJ2-1; D call uncertain. With 5 bases removed from V and 0 bases from J, the gap between germline ends came to 11 bases. Per germline, CDR1 SGHAT and CDR2 FQNNGV. This CDR3 has 15 residues. The CDR3 loop is CASSRPRSSYNEQFF. The CDR3 DNA reads as TGTGCCAGCAGCCGACCGCGGAGCTCCTACAATGAGCAGTTCTTC.

The chain employs TRBV6-1 and TRBJ2-7; 8 nucleotides line up with TRBD2. The CDR3 is made up of 15 amino acids. After removal of 5 bases from V and 3 bases from J, the junction contained 9 bases not matched to a gene. Looked up from germline, CDR1 is MNHNS and CDR2 is SASEGT. CDR3 bases: TGTGCCAGCAGTCCCATCGGCGGGGGGCACTACGAGCAGTACTTC. This codes for CASSPIGGGHYEQYF.

The V gene is TRBV23-1, the J gene TRBJ2-7, with 10 bases fitting TRBD1. TRBV23-1 is an ORF, and what it does is uncertain. The V segment lost 2 bases and the J segment 6 bases; nucleotides outside the gene matches: 13. CDR3 size: 17 residues. CDR3 sequence: CASSQPSDRGHPCEQYF. CDR3 coding DNA: TGCGCCAGCAGTCAACCTAGCGACAGGGGGCACCCCTGCGAGCAGTACTTC.

CDR3 residues: CASREKDTYQSPLHF. The CDR3 bases are TGTGCCAGCCGAGAAAAGGATACATATCAATCACCCCTCCACTTT. The chain recombines TRBV5-4 with TRBJ1-6; D unresolved. The CDR3 extends over 15 amino acids. V lost 7 bases to trimming and J lost 10 bases, with 21 bases between them. Germline CDR1 reads SGHNT; CDR2 reads YYREEE (reference sequence).

The V call is TRBV5-6, the J call TRBJ2-3, with TRBD1 matching over 9 bases. V was clipped by 0 bases and J by 5 bases; unmatched bases: 7. The CDR3 extends over 16 amino acids. The germline CDR1 and CDR2 sequences are SGHDT and YYEEEE. The CDR3 region is CASSLVGTGSKDTQYF. CDR3 DNA sequence: TGTGCCAGCAGCTTGGTCGGGACAGGGTCGAAAGATACGCAGTATTTT.

V is TRBV5-4 and J is TRBJ2-3, with no clear D. The CDR3 length is 13 residues. Germline CDR1 is SGHNT and CDR2 is YYREEE (reference sequence). Between the trimmed V and J ends, which lost 5 bases and 5 bases, there was a span of 12 bases. The CDR3 bases are TGTGCCAGCAGTTCTATCTCGCGAGATACGCAGTATTTT. It yields the protein CASSSISRDTQYF.

The chain couples TRBV5-4 to TRBJ1-4; no reliable D call. Germline V gives CDR1 SGHNT, CDR2 YYREEE (reference sequence). The V end was cut by 0 bases, the J end by 5 bases, with 5 bases between. This CDR3 is 13 amino acids long. The CDR3 nucleotides are TGTGCCAGCAGCTTGGACGTAAATGAAAAACTGTTTTTT. Translated: CASSLDVNEKLFF.

The V call is TRBV28, the J call TRBJ1-4, with TRBD1 as a possible D gene (5 bases). Trimming left V 5 bases short and J 2 bases short, with 12 bases between. The CDR3 is 15 residues long. Per the germline V gene, CDR1 is MDHEN and CDR2 is SYDVKM. In DNA, the CDR3 is TGTGCCAGCAGTCCCCCAGGGAGTACTAATGAAAAACTGTTTTTT. Translation gives CASSPPGSTNEKLFF.

This rearrangement joins TRBV5-1 to TRBJ2-3; D is ambiguous. CDR1 and CDR2 (germline): SGHRS, YFSETQ. The CDR3 spans 14 residues. The V end lost 4 bases, the J end lost 2 bases, and 11 bases lay between the germline ends. CDR3 in DNA: TGCGCCAGCAGCGGGCATAAGATCACAGATACGCAGTATTTT. Its translation: CASSGHKITDTQYF.

This chain joins TRBV5-1 and TRBJ2-3; 10 bases align to TRBD2. V lost 1 base, J lost 6 bases, and 8 bases stayed unmatched. The CDR3 length is 16 residues. The germline gives CDR1 SGHRS, CDR2 YFSETQ. This chain's CDR3 is CASSLLGLAGADTQYF. In DNA form, the CDR3 reads TGCGCCAGCAGCTTGCTGGGGCTAGCGGGAGCCGATACGCAGTATTTT. Together with reference TRBV5-1 and TRBJ2-3, the CDR3 gives the full variable domain: KAGVTQTPRYLIKTRGQQVTLSCSPISGHRSVSWYQQTPGQGLQFLFEYFSETQRNKGNFPGRFSGRQFSNSRSEMNVSTLELGDSALYLCASSLLGLAGADTQYFGPGTRLTVL.

The chain employs TRBV5-1 and TRBJ1-2, with a tentative D call TRBD1 (5 bases). The CDR3 is 13 residues long. The germline CDR1 and CDR2 sequences are SGHRS and YFSETQ. With 4 bases removed from V and 7 bases from J, the gap between germline ends came to 14 bases. For the CDR3, the DNA is TGCGCCAGCAGCCAAGACAGCGAGGGTGGCTACACCTTC. This gives the protein CASSQDSEGGYTF.

The rearrangement joins TRBV11-3 to TRBJ2-5; D perhaps matches TRBD1 (5 bases). Trimming removed 3 bases from V and 2 bases from J, with 10 bases in between. CDR1 and CDR2 (germline): SGHNT, YENEEA. This CDR3 has 14 residues. The CDR3 region is CASSFGQGQETQYF. CDR3 coding DNA: TGTGCCAGCAGCTTCGGCCAGGGACAAGAGACCCAGTACTTC.

The V call is TRBV9, the J call TRBJ2-7; no reliable D call. V lost 0 bases to trimming and J lost 6 bases, with 10 bases between them. Germline-derived CDR1 and CDR2 are SGDLS and YYNGEE. The CDR3 is made up of 13 amino acids. The CDR3 nucleotides are TGTGCCAGCAGCGTAGGACCGTTGGGCGAGCAGTACTTC. It codes for CASSVGPLGEQYF.

The chain joins TRBV7-2 to TRBJ1-4; no clear D gene. The CDR3 is 14 amino acids. V was pared by 5 bases and J by 1 base, with 8 bases between. Germline V gives CDR1 SGHTA, CDR2 FQGNSA. The CDR3 spells CASSALGTNEKLFF. The CDR3 DNA reads TGTGCCAGCAGCGCTCTGGGAACTAATGAAAAACTGTTTTTT.

Concerning this clone: An end of the junction does not agree with germline; a read error may underlie this. The chain combines TRBV11-2 with TRBJ2-1, with no clear D. This CDR3 spans 14 amino acids. Germline CDR1 SGHAT, CDR2 FQNNGV. CDR3 bases: TGTGCCAGCAGCTTAGGTAACTCCAACAATGAGCAGTTCTTC. It translates to CASSLGNSNNEQFF.